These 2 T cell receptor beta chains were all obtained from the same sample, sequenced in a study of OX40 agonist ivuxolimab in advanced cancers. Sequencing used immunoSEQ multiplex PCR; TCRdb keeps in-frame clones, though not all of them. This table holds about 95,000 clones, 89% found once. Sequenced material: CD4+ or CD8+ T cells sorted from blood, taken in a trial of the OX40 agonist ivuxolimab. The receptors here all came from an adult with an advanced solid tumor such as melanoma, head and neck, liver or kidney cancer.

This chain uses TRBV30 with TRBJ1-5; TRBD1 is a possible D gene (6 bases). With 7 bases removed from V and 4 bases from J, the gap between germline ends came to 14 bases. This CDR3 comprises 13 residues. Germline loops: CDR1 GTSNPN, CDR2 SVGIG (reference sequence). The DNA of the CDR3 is TGTGCCTCACAGGGTGGAGGAAATCAGCCCCAGCATTTT. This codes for CASQGGGNQPQHF.

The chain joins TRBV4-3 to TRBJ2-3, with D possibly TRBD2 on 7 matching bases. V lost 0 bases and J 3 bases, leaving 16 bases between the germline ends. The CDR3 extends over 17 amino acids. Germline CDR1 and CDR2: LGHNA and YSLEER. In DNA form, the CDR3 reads TGCGCCAGCAGCCAAGATACGGGGGGCCTAGGAACAGATACGCAGTATTTT. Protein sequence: CASSQDTGGLGTDTQYF.